This T cell receptor beta chain was sequenced for a study of blood T cells in healthy people across ages. On the study more broadly: Roughly one uniquely barcoded beta molecule per two T cells was captured.

This CDR3 has 14 residues. CDR1 and CDR2 (germline): SQVTM, ANQGSEA. Germline trimming cut 6 bases from V and 3 bases from J; bases unmatched to any gene: 8. A second PCR, run for roughly 7 to 11 cycles, used a sample-barcoded 5' primer plus a J-beta primer mix. The study obtained at least 2.5 million CDR3-containing paired-end reads from every sample. TCRdb analysed the 5' RACE reads with MiXCR anew, one entry per CDR3 protein. This repertoire shows around 500,000 distinct CDR3 sequences, 25% to 35% found once; its top ten account for approximately 3.6%. These data are also associated with another study on T cells of mothers and their children.

The sequencing sample was made of blood. The chain is built from TRBV29-1 and TRBJ2-1, with 7 nucleotides matching TRBD1. This clonotype was obtained from a boy younger than 10 in good health. The CDR3 reads CSVATGVDYNEQFF. Here the CDR3 DNA reads TGCAGCGTCGCTACAGGGGTAGACTACAATGAGCAGTTCTTC.